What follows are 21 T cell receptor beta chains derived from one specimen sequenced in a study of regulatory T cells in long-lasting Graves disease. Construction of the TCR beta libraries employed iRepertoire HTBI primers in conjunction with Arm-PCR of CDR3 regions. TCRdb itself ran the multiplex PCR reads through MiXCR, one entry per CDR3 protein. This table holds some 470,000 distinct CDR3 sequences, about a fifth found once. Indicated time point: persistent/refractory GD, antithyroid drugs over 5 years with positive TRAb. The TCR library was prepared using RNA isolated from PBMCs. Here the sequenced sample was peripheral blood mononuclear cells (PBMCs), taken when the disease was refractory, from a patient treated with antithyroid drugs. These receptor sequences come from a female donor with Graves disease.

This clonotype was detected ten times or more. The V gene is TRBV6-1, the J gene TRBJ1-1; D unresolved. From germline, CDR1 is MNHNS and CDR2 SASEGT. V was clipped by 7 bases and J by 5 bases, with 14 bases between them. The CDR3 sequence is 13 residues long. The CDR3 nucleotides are TGTGCCAGCACGGCGGGCAAAATGACTGAAGCTTTCTTT. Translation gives CASTAGKMTEAFF.

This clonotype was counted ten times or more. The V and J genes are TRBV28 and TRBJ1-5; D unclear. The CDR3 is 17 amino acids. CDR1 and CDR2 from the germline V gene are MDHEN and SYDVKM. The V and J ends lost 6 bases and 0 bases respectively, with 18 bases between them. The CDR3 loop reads CASSPGLSHLSNQPQHF. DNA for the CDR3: TGTGCCAGCAGCCCTGGTTTAAGTCACCTTAGCAATCAGCCCCAGCATTTT.

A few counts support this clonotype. The CDR3 DNA sequence: TGTGCCAGCAGCACCGGACAGGCCCTTTCCCACTACAATGAGCAGTTCTTC. Protein sequence: CASSTGQALSHYNEQFF. J is TRBJ2-1 and V is TRBV11-2; TRBD1 agrees at 7 bases. Per germline, CDR1 SGHAT and CDR2 FQNNGV. The CDR3 is 17 amino acids. Trimming removed 5 bases from V and 3 bases from J; junction bases left unmatched: 13. Supplemented by reference TRBV11-2 and TRBJ2-1, the full variable domain reads EAGVAQSPRYKIIEKRQSVAFWCNPISGHATLYWYQQILGQGPKLLIQFQNNGVVDDSQLPKDRFSAERLKGVDSTLKIQPAKLEDSAVYLCASSTGQALSHYNEQFFGPGTRLTVL.

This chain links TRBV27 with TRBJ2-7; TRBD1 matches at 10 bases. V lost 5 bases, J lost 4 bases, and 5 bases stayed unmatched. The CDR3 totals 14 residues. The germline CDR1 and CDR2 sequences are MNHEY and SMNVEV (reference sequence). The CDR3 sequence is CASSRQGALYEQYF. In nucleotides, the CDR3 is TGTGCCAGCAGTCGACAGGGGGCTTTGTACGAGCAGTACTTC.

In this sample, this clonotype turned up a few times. The CDR3 protein is CASSYSWGPANEKLFF. The DNA for the CDR3 is TGTGCCAGCAGTTACTCTTGGGGACCCGCTAATGAAAAACTGTTTTTT. This rearrangement joins TRBV6-5 to TRBJ1-4; D possibly corresponds to TRBD1 (5 bases). V lost 0 bases, J lost 3 bases, and 11 bases lay in between. This CDR3 comprises 16 residues. Germline CDR1 MNHEY, CDR2 SVGAGI.

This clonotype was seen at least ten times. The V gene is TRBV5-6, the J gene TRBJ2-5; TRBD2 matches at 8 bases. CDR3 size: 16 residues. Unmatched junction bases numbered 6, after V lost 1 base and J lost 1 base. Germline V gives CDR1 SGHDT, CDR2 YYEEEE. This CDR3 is CASSLLLAGFQETQYF. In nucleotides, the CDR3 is TGTGCCAGCAGCTTGTTGCTAGCGGGCTTCCAAGAGACCCAGTACTTC.

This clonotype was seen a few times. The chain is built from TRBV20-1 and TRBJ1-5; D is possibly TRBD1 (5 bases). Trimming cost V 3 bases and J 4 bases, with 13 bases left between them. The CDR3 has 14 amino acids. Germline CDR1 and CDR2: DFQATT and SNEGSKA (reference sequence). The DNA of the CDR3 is TGCAGTGCTAGTAATAGACAGACAAATCAGCCCCAGCATTTT. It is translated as CSASNRQTNQPQHF.

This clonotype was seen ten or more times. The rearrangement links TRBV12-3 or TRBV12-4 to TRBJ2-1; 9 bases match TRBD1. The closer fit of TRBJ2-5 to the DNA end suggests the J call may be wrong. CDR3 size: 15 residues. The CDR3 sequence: CASSLGGQGRETQYF. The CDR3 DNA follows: TGTGCCAGCAGTTTAGGGGGACAGGGCAGAGAGACCCAGTACTTC.

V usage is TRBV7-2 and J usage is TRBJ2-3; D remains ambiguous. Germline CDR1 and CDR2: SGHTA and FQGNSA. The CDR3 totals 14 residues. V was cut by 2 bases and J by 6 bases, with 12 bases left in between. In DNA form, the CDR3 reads TGTGCCAGCAGCTTAACCACCTCCTTGGATACGCAGTATTTT. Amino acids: CASSLTTSLDTQYF.

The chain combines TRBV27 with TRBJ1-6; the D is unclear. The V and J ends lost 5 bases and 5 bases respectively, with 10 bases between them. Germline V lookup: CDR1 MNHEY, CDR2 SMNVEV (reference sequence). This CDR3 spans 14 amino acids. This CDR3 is CASSPLADNSPLHF. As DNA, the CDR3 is TGTGCCAGCAGTCCCCTTGCAGATAATTCACCCCTCCACTTT.

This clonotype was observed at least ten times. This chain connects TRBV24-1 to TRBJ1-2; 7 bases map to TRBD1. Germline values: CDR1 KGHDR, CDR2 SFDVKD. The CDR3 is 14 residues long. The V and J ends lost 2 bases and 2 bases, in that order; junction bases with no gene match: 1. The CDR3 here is CATSDSDRNYGYTF. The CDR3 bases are TGTGCCACCAGTGATTCGGACAGGAACTATGGCTACACCTTC.

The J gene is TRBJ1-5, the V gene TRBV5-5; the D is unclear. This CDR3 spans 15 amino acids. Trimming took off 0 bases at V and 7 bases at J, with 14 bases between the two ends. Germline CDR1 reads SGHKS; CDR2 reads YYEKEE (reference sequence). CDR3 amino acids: CASSLDSLRLQPQHF. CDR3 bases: TGTGCCAGCAGCTTGGACAGTCTAAGGTTGCAGCCCCAGCATTTT.

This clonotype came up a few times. CDR3 nucleotide sequence: TGTGCCAGCAGCTCAAACAGTGGAGATACGCAGTATTTT. This gives the protein CASSSNSGDTQYF. The J gene is TRBJ2-3, the V gene TRBV2; D unclear. V lost 6 bases to trimming and J lost 5 bases, with 12 bases between them. There are 13 residues in the CDR3. Per the germline V gene, CDR1 is SNHLY and CDR2 is FYNNEI.

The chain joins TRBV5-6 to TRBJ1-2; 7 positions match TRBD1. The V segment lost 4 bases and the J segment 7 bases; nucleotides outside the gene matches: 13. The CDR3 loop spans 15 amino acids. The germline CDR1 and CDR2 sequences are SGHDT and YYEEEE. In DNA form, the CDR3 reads TGTGCCAGCAGCATAGAGGGGGCGCGATCTGCTGGCTACACCTTC. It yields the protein CASSIEGARSAGYTF.

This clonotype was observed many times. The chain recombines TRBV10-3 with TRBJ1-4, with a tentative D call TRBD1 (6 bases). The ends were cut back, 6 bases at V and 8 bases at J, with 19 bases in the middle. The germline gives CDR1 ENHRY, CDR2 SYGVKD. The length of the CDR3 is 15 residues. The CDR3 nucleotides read TGTGCCATCAGGAGGGGTTCAGGGGAACAAGAAAAACTGTTTTTT. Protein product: CAIRRGSGEQEKLFF.

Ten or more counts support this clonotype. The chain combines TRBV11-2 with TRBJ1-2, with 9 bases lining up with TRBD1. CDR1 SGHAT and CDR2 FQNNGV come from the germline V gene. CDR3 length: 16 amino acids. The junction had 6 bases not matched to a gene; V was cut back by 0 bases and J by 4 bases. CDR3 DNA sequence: TGTGCCAGCAGCTTAGATCGGGACAGGGAAGGCTATGGCTACACCTTC. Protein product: CASSLDRDREGYGYTF.

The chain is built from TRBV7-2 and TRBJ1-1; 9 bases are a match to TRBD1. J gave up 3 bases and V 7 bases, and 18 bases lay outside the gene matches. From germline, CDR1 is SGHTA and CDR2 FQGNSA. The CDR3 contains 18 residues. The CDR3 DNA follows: TGTGCCAGCACCATTCAAGTCGGGACAGGGTTCGCGGACACTGAAGCTTTCTTT. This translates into CASTIQVGTGFADTEAFF.

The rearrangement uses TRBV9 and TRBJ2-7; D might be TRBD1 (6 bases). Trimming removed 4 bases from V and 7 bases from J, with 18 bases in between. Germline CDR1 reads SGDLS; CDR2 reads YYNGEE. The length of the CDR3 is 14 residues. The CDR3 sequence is CASSTPTGSGEQYF. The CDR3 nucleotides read TGTGCCAGCAGCACCCCGACAGGATCGGGGGAGCAGTACTTC. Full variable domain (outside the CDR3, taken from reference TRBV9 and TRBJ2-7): DSGVTQTPKHLITATGQRVTLRCSPRSGDLSVYWYQQSLDQGLQFLIQYYNGEERAKGNILERFSAQQFPDLHSELNLSSLELGDSALYFCASSTPTGSGEQYFGPGTRLTVT.

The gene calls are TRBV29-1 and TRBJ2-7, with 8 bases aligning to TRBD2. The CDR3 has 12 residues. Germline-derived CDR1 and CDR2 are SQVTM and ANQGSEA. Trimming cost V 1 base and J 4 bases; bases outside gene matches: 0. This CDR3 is CSVEGLAYEQYF. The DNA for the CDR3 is TGCAGCGTTGAAGGACTAGCGTACGAGCAGTACTTC.

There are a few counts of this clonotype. CDR3 loop: CASSIRGGGAGETQYF. The DNA for the CDR3 is TGTGCCAGTAGTATTAGGGGTGGGGGCGCCGGGGAGACCCAGTACTTC. The chain is built from TRBV19 and TRBJ2-5; TRBD1 might be the D (6 bases). Germline assignment: CDR1 LNHDA and CDR2 SQIVND (reference sequence). V was shortened by 3 bases and J by 5 bases, with 19 bases between the two germline ends. The CDR3 contains 16 residues.

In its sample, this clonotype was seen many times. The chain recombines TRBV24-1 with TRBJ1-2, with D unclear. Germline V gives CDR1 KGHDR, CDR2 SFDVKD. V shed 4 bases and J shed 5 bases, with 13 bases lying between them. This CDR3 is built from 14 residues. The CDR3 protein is CATSENPLGYGYTF. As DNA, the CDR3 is TGTGCCACCAGTGAAAACCCACTTGGTTATGGCTACACCTTC.